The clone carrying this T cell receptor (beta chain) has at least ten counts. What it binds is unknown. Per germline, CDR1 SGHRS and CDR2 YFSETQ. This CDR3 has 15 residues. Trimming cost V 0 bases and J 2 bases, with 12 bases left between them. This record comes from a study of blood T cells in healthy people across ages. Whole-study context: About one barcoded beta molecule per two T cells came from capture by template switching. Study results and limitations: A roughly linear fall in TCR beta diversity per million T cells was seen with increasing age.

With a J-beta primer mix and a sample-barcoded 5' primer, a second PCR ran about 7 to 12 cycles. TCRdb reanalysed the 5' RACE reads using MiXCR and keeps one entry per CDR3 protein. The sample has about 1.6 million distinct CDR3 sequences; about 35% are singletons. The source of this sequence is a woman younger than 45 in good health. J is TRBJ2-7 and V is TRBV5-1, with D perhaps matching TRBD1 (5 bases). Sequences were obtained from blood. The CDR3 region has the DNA TGCGCCAGCAGCTTGGGGGGCTATGGTCCCTACGAGCAGTACTTC. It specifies CASSLGGYGPYEQYF.